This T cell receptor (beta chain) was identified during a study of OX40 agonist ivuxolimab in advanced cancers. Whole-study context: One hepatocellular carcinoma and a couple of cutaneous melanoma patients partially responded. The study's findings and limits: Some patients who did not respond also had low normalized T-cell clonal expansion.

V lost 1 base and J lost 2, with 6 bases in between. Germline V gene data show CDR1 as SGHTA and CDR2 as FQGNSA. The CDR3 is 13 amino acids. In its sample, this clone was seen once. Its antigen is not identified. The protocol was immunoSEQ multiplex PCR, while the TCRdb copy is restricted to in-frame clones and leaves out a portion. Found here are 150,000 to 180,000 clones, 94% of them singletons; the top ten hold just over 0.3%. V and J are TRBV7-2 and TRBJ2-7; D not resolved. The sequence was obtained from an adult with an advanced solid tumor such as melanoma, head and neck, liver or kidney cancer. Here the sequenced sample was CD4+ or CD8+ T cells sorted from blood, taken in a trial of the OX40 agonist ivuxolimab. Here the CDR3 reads CASSLGVPYEQYF. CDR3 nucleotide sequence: TGTGCCAGCAGCTTAGGGGTCCCCTACGAGCAGTACTTC.